This T cell receptor beta chain is drawn from a study of T cell changes during pregnancy in multiple sclerosis. Trimming took off 3 bases at V and 0 bases at J, with 11 bases between the two ends. Germline V gene lookup returns CDR1 KGHSH and CDR2 LQKENI. The CDR3 contains 16 residues. This table comes from immunoSEQ multiplex PCR, and its TCRdb copy is limited to in-frame clones, with some not included. Here the sample spans about 80,000 clones, about 90% being singletons. This chain joins TRBV18 and TRBJ2-2, with D unresolved. The TCR comes from a female donor with multiple sclerosis, enrolled in a pregnancy study. The material sequenced was peripheral blood, taken before pregnancy. CDR3 bases: TGTGCCAGCTCACCTATCGAGCTGACGAACACCGGGGAGCTGTTTTTT. Protein sequence: CASSPIELTNTGELFF.